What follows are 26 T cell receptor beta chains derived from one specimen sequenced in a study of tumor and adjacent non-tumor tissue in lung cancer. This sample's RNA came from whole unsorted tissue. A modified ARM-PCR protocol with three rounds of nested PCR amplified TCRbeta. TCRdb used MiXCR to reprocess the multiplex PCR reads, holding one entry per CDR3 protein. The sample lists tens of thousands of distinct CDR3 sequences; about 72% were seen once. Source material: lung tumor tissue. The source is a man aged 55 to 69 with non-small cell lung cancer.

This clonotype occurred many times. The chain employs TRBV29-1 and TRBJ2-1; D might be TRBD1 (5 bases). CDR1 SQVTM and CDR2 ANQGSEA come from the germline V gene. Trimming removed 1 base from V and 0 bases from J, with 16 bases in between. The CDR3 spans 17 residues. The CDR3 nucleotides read TGCAGCGTTGAAGGTGACCTCAGGGTTAGCTCCTACAATGAGCAGTTCTTC. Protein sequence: CSVEGDLRVSSYNEQFF.

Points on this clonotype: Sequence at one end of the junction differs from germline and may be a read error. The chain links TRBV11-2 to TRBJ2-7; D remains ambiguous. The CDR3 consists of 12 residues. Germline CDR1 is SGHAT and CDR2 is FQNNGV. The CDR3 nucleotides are TGTGCCAGTAGCTTATCATCTTCCGAGCACTACTTC. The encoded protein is CASSLSSSEHYF.

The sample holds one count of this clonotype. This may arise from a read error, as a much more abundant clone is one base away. This CDR3 reads CSARDRSHNAQFF. The DNA of the CDR3 is TGCAGTGCTAGAGATAGGAGCCACAATGCGCAGTTCTTC. The chain carries TRBV20-1 and TRBJ2-1; D gene unclear. Germline V gene lookup returns CDR1 DFQATT and CDR2 SNEGSKA (reference sequence). The CDR3 totals 13 residues.

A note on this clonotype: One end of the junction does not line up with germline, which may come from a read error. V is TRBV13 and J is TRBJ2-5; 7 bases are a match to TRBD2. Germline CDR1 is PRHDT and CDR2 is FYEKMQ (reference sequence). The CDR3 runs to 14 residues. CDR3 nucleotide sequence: TGTGTCAGCAGCCTCTTTACGACACGGGAGGCCCAGTACTTC. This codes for CVSSLFTTREAQYF.

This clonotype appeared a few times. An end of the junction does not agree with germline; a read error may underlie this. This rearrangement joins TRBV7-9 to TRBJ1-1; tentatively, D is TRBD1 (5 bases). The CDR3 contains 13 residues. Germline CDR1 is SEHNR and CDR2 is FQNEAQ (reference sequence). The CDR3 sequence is CASSLGGAGKAFF. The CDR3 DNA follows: TGTGCCAGCAGTTTAGGAGGGGCAGGGAAAGCTTTCTTT. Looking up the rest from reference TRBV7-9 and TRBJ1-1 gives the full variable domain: DTGVSQNPRHKITKRGQNVTFRCDPISEHNRLYWYRQTLGQGPEFLTYFQNEAQLEKSRLLSDRFSAERPKGSFSTLEIQRTEQGDSAMYLCASSLGGAGKAFFGQGTRLTVV.

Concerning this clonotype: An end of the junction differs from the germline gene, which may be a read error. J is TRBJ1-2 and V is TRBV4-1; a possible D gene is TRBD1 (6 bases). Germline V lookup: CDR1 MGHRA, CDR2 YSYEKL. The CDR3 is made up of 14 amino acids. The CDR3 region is CASNQDTGPCGYTF. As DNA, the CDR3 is TGCGCCAGCAACCAGGACACAGGGCCCTGTGGCTACACGTTC.

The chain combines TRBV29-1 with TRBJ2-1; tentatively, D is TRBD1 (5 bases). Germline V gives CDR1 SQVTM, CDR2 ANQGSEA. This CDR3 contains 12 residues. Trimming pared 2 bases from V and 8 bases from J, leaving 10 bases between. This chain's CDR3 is CSVEQGFHEQFF. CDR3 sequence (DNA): TGCAGCGTTGAACAGGGTTTCCATGAGCAGTTCTTC.

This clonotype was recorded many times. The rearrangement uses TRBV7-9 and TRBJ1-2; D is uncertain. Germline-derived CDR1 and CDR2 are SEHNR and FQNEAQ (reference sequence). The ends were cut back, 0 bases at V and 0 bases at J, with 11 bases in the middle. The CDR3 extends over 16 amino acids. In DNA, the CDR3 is TGTGCCAGCAGCTTAGCGGGGAACAGAGCTAACTATGGCTACACCTTC. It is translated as CASSLAGNRANYGYTF.

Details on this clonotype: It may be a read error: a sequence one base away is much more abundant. The CDR3 loop is CASCGSETGELFF. CDR3 nucleotides: TGTGCCAGCTGTGGGTCGGAAACCGGGGAGCTGTTTTTT. J is TRBJ2-2 and V is TRBV2; D is unresolved. This CDR3 comprises 13 residues. Trimming left V 8 bases short and J 5 bases short, with 12 bases between. Germline CDR1 SNHLY, CDR2 FYNNEI.

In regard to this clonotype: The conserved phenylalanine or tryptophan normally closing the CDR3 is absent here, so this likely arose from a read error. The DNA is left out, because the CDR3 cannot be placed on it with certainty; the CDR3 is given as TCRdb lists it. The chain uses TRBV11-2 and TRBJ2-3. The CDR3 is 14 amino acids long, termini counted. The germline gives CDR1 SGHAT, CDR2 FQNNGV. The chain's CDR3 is CAGSHLTSTATQCL.

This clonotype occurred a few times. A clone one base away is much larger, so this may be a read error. CDR3 nucleotide sequence: TGCAGTGTGGCCGGGTTGTCTGGCGAGCAGTACTTC. Its protein product is CSVAGLSGEQYF. V and J are TRBV20-1 and TRBJ2-7; no firm D call. The CDR3 is made up of 12 amino acids. Germline CDR1 is DFQATT and CDR2 is SNEGSKA (reference sequence). Trimming shortened V by 7 bases and J by 6 bases, and 16 bases separated the two germline ends.

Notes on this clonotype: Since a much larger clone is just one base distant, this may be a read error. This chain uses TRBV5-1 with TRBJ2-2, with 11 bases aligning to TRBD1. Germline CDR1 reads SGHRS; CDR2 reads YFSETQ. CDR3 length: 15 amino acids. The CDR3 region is CTSSTGTGGTGELFF. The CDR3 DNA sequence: TGCACCAGCAGCACCGGGACAGGGGGCACCGGGGAGCTGTTTTTT.

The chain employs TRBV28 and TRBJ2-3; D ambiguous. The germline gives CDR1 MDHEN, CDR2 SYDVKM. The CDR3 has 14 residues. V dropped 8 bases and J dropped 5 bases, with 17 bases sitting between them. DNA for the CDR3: TGTGCCAGCGGTTCAAATAGGTTCAAAGATACGCAGTATTTT. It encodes CASGSNRFKDTQYF.

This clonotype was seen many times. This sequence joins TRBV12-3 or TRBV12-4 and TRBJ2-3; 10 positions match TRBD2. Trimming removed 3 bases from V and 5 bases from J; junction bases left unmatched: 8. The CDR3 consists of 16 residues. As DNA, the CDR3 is TGTGCCAGCAGTTTTGGTCGGCTAGCGGGGGTAGATACGCAGTATTTT. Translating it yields CASSFGRLAGVDTQYF.

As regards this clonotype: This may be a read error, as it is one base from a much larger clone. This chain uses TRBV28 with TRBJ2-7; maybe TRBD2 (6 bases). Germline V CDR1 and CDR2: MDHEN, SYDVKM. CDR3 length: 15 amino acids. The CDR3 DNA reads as TGTCTCAGCACCGAATGGGGCGGGATGTCGAGGGAGCAGTACTTC. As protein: CLSTEWGGMSREQYF.

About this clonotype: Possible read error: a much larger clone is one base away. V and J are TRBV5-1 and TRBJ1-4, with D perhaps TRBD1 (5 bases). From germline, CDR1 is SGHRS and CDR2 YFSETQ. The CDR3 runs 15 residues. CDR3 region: CASSVQGATNEKLLF. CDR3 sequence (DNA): TGCGCCAGCAGCGTCCAGGGAGCAACTAATGAAAAACTGCTTTTT.

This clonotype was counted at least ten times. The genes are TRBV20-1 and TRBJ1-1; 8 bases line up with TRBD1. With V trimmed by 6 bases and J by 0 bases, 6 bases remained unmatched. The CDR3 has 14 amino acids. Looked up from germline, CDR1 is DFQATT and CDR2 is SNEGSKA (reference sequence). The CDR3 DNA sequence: TGCAGTGCAACACAGGGGGGAATGAACACTGAAGCTTTCTTT. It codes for CSATQGGMNTEAFF.

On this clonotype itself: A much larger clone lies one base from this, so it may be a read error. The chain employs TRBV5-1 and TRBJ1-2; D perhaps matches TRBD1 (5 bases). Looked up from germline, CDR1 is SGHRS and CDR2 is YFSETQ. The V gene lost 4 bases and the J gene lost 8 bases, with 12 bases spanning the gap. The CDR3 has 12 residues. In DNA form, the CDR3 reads TGCGCCAGCAGCGTGACAGTTAGCGGCTACACCTTC. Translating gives CASSVTVSGYTF.

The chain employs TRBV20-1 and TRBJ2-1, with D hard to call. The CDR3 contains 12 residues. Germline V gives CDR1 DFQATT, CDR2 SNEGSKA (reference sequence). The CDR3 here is CNAEGPGDEQFF. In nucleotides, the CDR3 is TGCAATGCCGAAGGGCCTGGCGATGAGCAGTTCTTC.

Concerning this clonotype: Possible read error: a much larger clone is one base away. CDR3 protein: CASSHTLGREETQYF. The DNA of the CDR3 is TGTGCCAGCAGCCACACGTTGGGCAGGGAAGAGACCCAGTACTTC. J is TRBJ2-5 and V is TRBV7-9; D possibly corresponds to TRBD1 (5 bases). Germline V gene data show CDR1 as SEHNR and CDR2 as FQNEAQ (reference sequence). The CDR3 runs 15 residues. The germline V and J ends were trimmed by 5 bases and 3 bases, with 16 bases remaining between them.

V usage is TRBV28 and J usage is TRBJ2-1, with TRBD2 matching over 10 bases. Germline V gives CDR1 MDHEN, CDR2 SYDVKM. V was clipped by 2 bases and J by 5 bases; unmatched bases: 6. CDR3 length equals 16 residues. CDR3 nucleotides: TGTGCCAGCAGTTTAAGCGGGAGGGCCATCCACAATGAGCAGTTCTTC. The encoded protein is CASSLSGRAIHNEQFF.

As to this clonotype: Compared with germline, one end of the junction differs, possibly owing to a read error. In DNA, the CDR3 is TGCAGCGTTTCCCAGGGGGTTGGCAATGAACAGTTCTTC. Its protein is CSVSQGVGNEQFF. The chain has TRBV29-1 and TRBJ2-1, with 7 positions matching TRBD1. CDR1 is SQVTM and CDR2 is ANQGSEA in the germline V gene. The CDR3 consists of 13 residues.

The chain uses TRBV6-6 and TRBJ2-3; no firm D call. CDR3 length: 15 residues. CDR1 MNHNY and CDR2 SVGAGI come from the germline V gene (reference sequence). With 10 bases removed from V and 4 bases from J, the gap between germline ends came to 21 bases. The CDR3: CANSAPIVNADTQYF. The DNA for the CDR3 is TGTGCCAACAGCGCCCCTATCGTAAACGCAGATACGCAGTATTTT.

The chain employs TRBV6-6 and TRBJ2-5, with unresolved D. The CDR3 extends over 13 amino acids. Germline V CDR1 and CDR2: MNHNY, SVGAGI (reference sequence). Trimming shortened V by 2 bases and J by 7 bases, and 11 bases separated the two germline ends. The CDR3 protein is CASSYERLGTQYF. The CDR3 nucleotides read TGTGCCAGCAGTTACGAGCGTTTGGGGACCCAGTACTTC.

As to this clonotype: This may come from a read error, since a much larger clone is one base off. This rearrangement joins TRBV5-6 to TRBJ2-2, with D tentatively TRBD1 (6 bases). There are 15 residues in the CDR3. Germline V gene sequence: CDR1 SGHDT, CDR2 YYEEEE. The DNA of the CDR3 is TGTGCCAGCAGAAACAGGGTGCCGAACGCCGGGGAGCTGTTTTTT. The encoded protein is CASRNRVPNAGELFF.

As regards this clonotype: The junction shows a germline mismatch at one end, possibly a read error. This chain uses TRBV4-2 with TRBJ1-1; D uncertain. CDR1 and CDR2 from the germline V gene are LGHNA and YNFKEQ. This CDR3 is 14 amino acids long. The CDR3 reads CASSQATQYTETFF. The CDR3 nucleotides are TGTGCCAGCAGCCAAGCTACACAGTACACTGAAACTTTCTTT.